This section outlines one TCR beta chain sequence together with its context. The sample originates from a study of blood T cell repertoires in COVID-19. Study overall: PBMCs, B-cell-depleted T cells, or T cells were the source of the cDNA or gDNA that made up the material.

Per the study methods: Amplification with reference gene primers provided the estimates of nucleated cell counts. This table comes from immunoSEQ multiplex PCR, and its TCRdb copy is limited to in-frame clones, with some not included. That table is the source of V, J and clone size, and D and trimming were worked out from the DNA. The repertoire has 150,000 to 200,000 clones, about 89% of them found once; the top ten carry under 2%. With V trimmed by 1 base and J by 7 bases, 7 bases remained unmatched. The CDR3 totals 15 residues. From germline, CDR1 is MGHRA and CDR2 YSYEKL. The clonotype comes from a man aged 18 to 30 who had recovered from COVID-19. The chain employs TRBV4-1 and TRBJ1-5, with 7 bases that match TRBD1. Sequencing was carried out using peripheral blood. CDR3 residues: CASSQAGTVDQPQHF. For the CDR3, the DNA is TGCGCCAGCAGCCAAGCCGGGACAGTGGACCAGCCCCAGCATTTT.